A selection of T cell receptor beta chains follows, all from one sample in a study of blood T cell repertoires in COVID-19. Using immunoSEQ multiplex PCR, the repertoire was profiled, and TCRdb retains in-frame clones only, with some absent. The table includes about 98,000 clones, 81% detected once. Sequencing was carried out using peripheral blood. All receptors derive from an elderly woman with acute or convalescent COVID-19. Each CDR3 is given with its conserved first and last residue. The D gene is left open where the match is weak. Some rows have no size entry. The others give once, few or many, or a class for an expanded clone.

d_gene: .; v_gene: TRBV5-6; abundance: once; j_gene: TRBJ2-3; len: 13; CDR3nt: TGTGCCAGCAGCCAGGTATCAACAAATACGCAGTATTTT; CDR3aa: CASSQVSTNTQYF
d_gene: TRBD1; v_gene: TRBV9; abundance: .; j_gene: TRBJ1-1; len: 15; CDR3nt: TGTGCCAGCAGCCCAACGGGACAGGCAAGAACTGAAGCTTTCTTT; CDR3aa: CASSPTGQARTEAFF
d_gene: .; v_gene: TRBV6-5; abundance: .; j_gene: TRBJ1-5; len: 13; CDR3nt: TGTGCCTCCTCGCGAGGTGGCAATCAGCCCCAGCATTTT; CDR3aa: CASSRGGNQPQHF
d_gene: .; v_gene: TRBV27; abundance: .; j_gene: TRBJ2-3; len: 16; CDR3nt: TGTGCCAGCAGTTTATTCGGACAGGGAGGGGGAAATACGCAGTATTTT; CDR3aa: CASSLFGQGGGNTQYF
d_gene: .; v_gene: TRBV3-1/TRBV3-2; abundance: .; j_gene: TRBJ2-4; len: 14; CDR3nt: TGTGCCAGCAGCAGCAGCCGGCGGGGAAACATTCAGTACTTC; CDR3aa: CASSSSRRGNIQYF
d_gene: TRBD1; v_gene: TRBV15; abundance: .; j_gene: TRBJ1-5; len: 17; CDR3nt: TGTGCCACCAGCAGAGCGAAGGGTGACAGGGTAGGTCAGCCCCAGCATTTT; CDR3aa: CATSRAKGDRVGQPQHF
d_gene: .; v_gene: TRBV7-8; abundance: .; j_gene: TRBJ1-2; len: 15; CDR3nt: TGTGCCAGCAGCTTAGTGGGGGCGTCTGGATATGGCTACACCTTC; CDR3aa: CASSLVGASGYGYTF
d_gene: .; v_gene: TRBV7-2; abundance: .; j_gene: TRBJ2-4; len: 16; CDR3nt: TGTGCCAGCAGCTCTGGACTTCTCTTAGCCAAAAACATTCAGTACTTC; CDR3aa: CASSSGLLLAKNIQYF
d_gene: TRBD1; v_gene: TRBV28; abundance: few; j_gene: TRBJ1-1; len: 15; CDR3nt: TGTGCCAGCAGTGAGAACAGGGGATGGAGCACTGAAGCTTTCTTT; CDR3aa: CASSENRGWSTEAFF
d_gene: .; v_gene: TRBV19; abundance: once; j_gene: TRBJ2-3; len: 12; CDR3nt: TGTGCCAGTAGTACAGGGGCCGATACGCAGTATTTT; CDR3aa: CASSTGADTQYF
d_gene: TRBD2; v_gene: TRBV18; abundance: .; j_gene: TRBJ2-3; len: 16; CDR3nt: TGTGCCAGCTCACCCCGCCCAGCGGGGGCCACAGATACGCAGTATTTT; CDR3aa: CASSPRPAGATDTQYF
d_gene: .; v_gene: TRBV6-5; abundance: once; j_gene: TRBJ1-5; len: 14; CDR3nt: TGTGCCAGCAGATTCGCACAGGGACGACAGCCCCAGCATTTT; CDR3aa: CASRFAQGRQPQHF
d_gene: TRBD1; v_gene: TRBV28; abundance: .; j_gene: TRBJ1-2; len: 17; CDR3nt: TGTGCCAGCAGTTCGGGACAGGGGGCCGCCCTCCAAGGGGGCTACACCTTC; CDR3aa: CASSSGQGAALQGGYTF
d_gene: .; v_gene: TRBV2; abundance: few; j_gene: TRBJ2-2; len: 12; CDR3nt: TGTGCCAGGCGGAGGGACACCGGGGAGCTGTTTTTT; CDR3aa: CARRRDTGELFF
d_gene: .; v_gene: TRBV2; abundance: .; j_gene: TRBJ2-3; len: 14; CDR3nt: TGTGCCAGCAGGGGCCCTGGGCTAACAGATACGCAGTATTTT; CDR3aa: CASRGPGLTDTQYF
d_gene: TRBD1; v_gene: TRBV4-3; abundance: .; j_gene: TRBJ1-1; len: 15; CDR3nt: TGCGCCAGCAGCCAAGTAAGGGACAGTTACACTGAAGCTTTCTTT; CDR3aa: CASSQVRDSYTEAFF
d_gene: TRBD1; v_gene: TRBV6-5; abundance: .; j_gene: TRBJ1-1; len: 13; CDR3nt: TGTGCCAGCAGATCCTACAGGGGCACTGAAGCTTTCTTT; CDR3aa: CASRSYRGTEAFF
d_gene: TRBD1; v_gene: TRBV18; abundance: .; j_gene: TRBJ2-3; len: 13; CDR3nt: TGTGCCAGCTCGACAGGGAACCCAGATACGCAGTATTTT; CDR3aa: CASSTGNPDTQYF
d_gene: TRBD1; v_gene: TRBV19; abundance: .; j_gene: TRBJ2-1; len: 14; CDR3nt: TGTGCCAGTAGGGACAGGGGCTCCTACAATGAGCAGTTCTTC; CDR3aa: CASRDRGSYNEQFF
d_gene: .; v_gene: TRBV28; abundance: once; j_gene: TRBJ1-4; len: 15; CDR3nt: TGTGCCAGCACTTCGCCCCAGGGAACTAATGAAAAACTGTTTTTT; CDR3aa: CASTSPQGTNEKLFF
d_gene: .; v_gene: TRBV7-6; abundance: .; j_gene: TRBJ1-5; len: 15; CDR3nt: TGTGCCAGCAGCTTAGGAGGGTTTGGTAATCAGCCCCAGCATTTT; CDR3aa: CASSLGGFGNQPQHF
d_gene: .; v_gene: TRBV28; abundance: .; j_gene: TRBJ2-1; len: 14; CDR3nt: TGTGCCAGCACTCTTGGGGGGGCCTGGAATGAGCAGTTCTTC; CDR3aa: CASTLGGAWNEQFF
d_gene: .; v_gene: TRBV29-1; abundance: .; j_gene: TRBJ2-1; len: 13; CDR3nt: TGCAGCGGTACAGGGATCTCCTACAATGAGCAGTTCTTC; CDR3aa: CSGTGISYNEQFF
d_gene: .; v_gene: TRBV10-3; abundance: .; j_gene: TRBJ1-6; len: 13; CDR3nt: TGTGCCATCAGTGACCGTGAGGATTCACCCCTCCACTTT; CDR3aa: CAISDREDSPLHF
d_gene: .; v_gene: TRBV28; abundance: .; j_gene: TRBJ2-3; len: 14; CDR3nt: TGTGCCAGCAGCCTAACAGGGGGGGGAAATACGCAGTATTTT; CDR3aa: CASSLTGGGNTQYF
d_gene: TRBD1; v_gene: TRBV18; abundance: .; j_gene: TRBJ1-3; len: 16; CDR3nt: TGTGCCAGCTCACCTGCAGGCAGGGGGTCTGGAAACACCATATATTTT; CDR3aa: CASSPAGRGSGNTIYF
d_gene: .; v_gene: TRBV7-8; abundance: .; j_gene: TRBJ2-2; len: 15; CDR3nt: TGTGCCAGCAGCTTAGTCGGGGGGCCGAACGGGGAGCTGTTTTTT; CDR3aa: CASSLVGGPNGELFF
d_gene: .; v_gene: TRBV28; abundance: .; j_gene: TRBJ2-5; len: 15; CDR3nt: TGTGCCAGCAGTTTGTTGGGCCTCCACCAAGAGACCCAGTACTTC; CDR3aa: CASSLLGLHQETQYF
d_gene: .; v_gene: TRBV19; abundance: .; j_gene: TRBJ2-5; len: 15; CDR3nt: TGTGCCAGTAGTAGGTCCCTCAATTGGGCAGAGACCCAGTACTTC; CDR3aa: CASSRSLNWAETQYF
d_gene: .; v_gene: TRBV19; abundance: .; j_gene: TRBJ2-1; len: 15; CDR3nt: TGTGCCAGTAGAGGGGTCTTGGATCCCTACAATGAGCAGTTCTTC; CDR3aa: CASRGVLDPYNEQFF
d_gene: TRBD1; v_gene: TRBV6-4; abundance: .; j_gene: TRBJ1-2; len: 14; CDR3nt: TGTGCCAGCAGTGAATCGGGCGACAGGGGTGGCTACACCTTC; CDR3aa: CASSESGDRGGYTF
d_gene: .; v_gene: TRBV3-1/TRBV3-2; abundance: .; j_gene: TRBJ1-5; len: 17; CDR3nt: TGTGCCAGCAGCCAAGAACCGGGGTCGCTTAGCAATCAGCCCCAGCATTTT; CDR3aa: CASSQEPGSLSNQPQHF
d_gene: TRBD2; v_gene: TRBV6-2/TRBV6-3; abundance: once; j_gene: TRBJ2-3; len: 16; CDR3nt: TGTGCCAGCAGTCGTCGTATAGCGGGGGGGCCGGATACGCAGTATTTT; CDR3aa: CASSRRIAGGPDTQYF
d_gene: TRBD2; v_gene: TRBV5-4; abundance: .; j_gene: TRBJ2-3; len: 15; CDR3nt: TGTGCCAGCAGCTTTCCCGGGGGGTCCCGCGATACGCAGTATTTT; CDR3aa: CASSFPGGSRDTQYF
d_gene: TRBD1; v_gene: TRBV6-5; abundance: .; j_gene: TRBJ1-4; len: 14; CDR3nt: TGTGCCAGCAGTACGGGGCAGGGGGCTGAAAAACTGTTTTTT; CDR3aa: CASSTGQGAEKLFF
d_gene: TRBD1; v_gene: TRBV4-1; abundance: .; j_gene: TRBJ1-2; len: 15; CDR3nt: TGCGCCAGCAGCGGCCGGGACAGGGGTAACTATGGCTACACCTTC; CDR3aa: CASSGRDRGNYGYTF
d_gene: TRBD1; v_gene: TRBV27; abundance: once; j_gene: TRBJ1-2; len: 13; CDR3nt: TGTGCCAGCAGTTGGGACAGTAACTATGGCTACACCTTC; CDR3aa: CASSWDSNYGYTF
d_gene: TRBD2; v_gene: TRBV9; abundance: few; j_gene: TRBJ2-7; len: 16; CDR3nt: TGTGCCAGCAGCGTAGGGGGGACTAGCGGTGCCTACGAGCAGTACTTC; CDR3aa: CASSVGGTSGAYEQYF
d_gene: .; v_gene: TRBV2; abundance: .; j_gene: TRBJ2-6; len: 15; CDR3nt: TGTGCCAGCTCAATGGTCTACTCTGGGGCCAACGTCCTGACTTTC; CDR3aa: CASSMVYSGANVLTF
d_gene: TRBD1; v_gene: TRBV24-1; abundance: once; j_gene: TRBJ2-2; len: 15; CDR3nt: TGTGCCACCAGTGATTTGGCAGGGGGTACCGGGGAGCTGTTTTTT; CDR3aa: CATSDLAGGTGELFF
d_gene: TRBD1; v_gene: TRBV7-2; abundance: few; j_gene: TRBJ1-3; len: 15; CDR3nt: TGTGCCAGCAGCCCGGGGACAGGGGCTGGAAACACCATATATTTT; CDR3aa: CASSPGTGAGNTIYF
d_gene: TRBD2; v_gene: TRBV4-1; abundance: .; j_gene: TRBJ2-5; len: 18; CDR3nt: TGCGCCAGCAGCCAAGGGACTAGCGGGGGGCCTTATCAAGAGACCCAGTACTTC; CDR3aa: CASSQGTSGGPYQETQYF